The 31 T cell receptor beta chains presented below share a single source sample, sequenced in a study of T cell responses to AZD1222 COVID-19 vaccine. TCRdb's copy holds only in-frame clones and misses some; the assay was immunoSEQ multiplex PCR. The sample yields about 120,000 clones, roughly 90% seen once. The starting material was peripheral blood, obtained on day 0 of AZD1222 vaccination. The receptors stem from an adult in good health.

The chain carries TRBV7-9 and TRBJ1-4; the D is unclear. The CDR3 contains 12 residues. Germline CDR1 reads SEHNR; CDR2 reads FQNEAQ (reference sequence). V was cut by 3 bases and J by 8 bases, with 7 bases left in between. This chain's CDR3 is CASSFQGEKLFF. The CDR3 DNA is TGTGCCAGCAGCTTCCAAGGGGAAAAACTGTTTTTT.

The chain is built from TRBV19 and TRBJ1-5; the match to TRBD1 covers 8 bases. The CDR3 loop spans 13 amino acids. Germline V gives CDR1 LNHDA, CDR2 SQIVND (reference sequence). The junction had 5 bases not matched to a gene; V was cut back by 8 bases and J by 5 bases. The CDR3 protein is CASVGQVHQPQHF. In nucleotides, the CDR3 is TGTGCCAGTGTGGGACAGGTTCATCAGCCCCAGCATTTT.

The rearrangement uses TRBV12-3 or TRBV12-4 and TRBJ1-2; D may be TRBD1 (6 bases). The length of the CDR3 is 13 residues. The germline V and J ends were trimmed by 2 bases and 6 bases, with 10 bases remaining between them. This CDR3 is CASSLLQGDGYTF. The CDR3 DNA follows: TGTGCCAGCAGTTTATTACAGGGCGATGGCTACACCTTC.

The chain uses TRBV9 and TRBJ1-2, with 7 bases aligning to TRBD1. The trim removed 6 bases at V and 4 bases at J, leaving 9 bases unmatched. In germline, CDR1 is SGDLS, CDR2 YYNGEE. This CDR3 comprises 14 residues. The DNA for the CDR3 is TGTGCCAGCAACCCGACAGGGAGCGGCTATGGCTACACCTTC. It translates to CASNPTGSGYGYTF. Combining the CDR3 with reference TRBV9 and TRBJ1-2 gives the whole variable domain DSGVTQTPKHLITATGQRVTLRCSPRSGDLSVYWYQQSLDQGLQFLIQYYNGEERAKGNILERFSAQQFPDLHSELNLSSLELGDSALYFCASNPTGSGYGYTFGSGTRLTVV.

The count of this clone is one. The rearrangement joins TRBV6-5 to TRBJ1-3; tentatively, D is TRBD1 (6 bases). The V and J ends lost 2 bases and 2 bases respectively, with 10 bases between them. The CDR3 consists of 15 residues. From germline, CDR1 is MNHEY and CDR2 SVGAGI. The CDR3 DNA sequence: TGTGCCAGCAGTTACATCAGGACAGCTGGAAACACCATATATTTT. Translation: CASSYIRTAGNTIYF.

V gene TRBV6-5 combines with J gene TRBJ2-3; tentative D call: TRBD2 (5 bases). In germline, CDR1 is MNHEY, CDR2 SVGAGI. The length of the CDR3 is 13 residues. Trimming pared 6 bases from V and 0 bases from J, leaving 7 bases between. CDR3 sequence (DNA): TGTGCCAGCAGGGACTCTAGCACAGATACGCAGTATTTT. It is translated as CASRDSSTDTQYF.

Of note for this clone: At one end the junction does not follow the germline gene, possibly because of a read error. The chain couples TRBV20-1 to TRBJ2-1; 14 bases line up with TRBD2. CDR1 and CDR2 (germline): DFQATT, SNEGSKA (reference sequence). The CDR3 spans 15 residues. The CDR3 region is CSASDPGTSGGLRLF. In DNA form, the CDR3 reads TGCAGTGCTAGTGACCCCGGGACTAGCGGGGGCTTACGTCTCTTC.

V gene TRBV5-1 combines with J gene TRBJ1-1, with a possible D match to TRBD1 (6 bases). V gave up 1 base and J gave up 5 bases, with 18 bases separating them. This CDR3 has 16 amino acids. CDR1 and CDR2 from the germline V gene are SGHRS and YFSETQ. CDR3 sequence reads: CASSLLPHAGETEAFF. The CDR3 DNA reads TGCGCCAGCAGCTTGTTGCCCCACGCAGGGGAGACTGAAGCTTTCTTT.

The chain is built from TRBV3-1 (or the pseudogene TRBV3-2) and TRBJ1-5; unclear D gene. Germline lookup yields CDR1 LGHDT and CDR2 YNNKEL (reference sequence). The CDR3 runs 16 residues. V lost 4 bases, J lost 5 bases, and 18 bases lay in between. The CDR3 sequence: CASSPGLGLVYQPQHF. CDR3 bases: TGTGCCAGCAGCCCGGGTTTGGGTTTGGTATATCAGCCCCAGCATTTT.

CDR3 protein: CASSTRGGQETQYF. CDR3 coding DNA: TGTGCCAGCTCCACCCGGGGGGGCCAAGAGACCCAGTACTTC. V and J are TRBV9 and TRBJ2-5; 8 nucleotides line up with TRBD2. Germline-derived CDR1 and CDR2 are SGDLS and YYNGEE. V was clipped by 7 bases and J by 1 base; unmatched bases: 6. The CDR3 covers 14 residues.

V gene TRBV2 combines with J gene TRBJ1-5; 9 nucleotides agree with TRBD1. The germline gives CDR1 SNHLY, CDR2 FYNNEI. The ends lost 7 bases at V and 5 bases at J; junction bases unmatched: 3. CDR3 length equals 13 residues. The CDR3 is CASTGTGHQPQHF. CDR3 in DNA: TGTGCCAGCACCGGGACAGGGCATCAGCCCCAGCATTTT. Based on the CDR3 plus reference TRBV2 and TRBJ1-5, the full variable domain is EPEVTQTPSHQVTQMGQEVILRCVPISNHLYFYWYRQILGQKVEFLVSFYNNEISEKSEIFDDQFSVERPDGSNFTLKIRSTKLEDSAMYFCASTGTGHQPQHFGDGTRLSIL.

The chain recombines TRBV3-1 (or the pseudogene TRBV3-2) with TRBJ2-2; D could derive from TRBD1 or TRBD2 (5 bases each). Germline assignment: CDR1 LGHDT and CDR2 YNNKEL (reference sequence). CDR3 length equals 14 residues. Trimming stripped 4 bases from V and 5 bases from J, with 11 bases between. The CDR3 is CASSPPEGTGELFF. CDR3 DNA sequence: TGTGCCAGCAGCCCCCCAGAGGGGACCGGGGAGCTGTTTTTT.

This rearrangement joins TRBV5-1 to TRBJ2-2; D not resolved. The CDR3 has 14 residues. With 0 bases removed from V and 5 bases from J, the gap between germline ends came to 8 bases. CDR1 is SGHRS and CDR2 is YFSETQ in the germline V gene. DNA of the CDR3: TGCGCCAGCAGCTTGGGGAGTGAAACCGGGGAGCTGTTTTTT. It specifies CASSLGSETGELFF.

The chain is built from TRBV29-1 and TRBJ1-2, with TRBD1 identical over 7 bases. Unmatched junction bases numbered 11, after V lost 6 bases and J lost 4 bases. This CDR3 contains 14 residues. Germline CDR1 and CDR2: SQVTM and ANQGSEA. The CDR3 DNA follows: TGCAGCGTCGGGGCAGGGTCAGGGGGCTATGGCTACACCTTC. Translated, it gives CSVGAGSGGYGYTF.

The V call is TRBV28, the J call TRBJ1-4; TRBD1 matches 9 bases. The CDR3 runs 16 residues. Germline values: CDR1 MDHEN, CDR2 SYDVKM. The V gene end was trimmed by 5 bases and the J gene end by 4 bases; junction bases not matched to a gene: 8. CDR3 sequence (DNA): TGTGCCAGCAGTACACAGGGGGCGCGTGATAATGAAAAACTGTTTTTT. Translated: CASSTQGARDNEKLFF.

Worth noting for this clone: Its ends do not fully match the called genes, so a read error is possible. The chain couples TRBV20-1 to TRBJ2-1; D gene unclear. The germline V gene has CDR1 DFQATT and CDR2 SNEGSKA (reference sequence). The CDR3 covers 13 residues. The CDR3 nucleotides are TGCAGTGCTAGTACCCCCTCCCACAATGAGCAGTTCTTC. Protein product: CSASTPSHNEQFF.

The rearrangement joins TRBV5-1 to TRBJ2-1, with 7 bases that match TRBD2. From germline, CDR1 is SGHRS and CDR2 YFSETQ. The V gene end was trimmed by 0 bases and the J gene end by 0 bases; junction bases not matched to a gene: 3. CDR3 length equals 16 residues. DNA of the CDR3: TGCGCCAGCAGCTTGGCCCTAGCGGACTCCTACAATGAGCAGTTCTTC. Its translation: CASSLALADSYNEQFF.

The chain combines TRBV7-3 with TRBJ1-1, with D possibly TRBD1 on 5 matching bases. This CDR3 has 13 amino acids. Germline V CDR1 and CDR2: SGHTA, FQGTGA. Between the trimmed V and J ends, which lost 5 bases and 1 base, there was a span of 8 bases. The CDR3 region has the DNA TGTGCCAGCAGCCCGGGGCGGAACACTGAAGCTTTCTTT. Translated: CASSPGRNTEAFF.

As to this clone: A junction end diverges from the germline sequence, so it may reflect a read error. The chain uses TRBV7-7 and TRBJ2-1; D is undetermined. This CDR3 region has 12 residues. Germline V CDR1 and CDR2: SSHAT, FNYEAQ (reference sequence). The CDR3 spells CASSSVKGEQFF. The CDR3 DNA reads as TGTGCTAGCAGCTCAGTTAAGGGAGAGCAGTTCTTC. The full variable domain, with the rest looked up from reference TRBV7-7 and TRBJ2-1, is GAGVSQSPRYKVTKRGQDVTLRCDPISSHATLYWYQQALGQGPEFLTYFNYEAQPDKSGLPSDRFSAERPEGSISTLTIQRTEQRDSAMYRCASSSVKGEQFFGPGTRLTVL.

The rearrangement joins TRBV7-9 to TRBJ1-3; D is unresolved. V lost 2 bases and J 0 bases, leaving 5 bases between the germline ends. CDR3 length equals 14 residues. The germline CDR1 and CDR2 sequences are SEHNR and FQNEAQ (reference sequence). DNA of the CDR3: TGTGCCAGCAGCTTAACTTTCTCTGGAAACACCATATATTTT. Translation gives CASSLTFSGNTIYF.

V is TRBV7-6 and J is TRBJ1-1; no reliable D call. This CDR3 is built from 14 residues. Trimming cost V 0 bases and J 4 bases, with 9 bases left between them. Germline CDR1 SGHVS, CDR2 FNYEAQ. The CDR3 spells CASSLAMRGTEAFF. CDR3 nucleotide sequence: TGTGCCAGCAGCTTAGCGATGCGAGGCACTGAAGCTTTCTTT.

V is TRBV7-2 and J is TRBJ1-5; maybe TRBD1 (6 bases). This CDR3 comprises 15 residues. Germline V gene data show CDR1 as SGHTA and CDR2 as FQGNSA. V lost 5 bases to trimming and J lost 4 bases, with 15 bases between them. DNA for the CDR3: TGTGCCAGCAGCCACAGGGTTACAGTAAATCAGCCCCAGCATTTT. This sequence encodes CASSHRVTVNQPQHF.

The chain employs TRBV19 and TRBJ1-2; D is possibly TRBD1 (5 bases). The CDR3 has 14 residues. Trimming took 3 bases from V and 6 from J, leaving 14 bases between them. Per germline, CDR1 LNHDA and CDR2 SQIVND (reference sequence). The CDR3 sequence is CASSIDRGRDGYTF. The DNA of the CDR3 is TGTGCCAGTAGTATTGATCGGGGCCGTGATGGCTACACCTTC.

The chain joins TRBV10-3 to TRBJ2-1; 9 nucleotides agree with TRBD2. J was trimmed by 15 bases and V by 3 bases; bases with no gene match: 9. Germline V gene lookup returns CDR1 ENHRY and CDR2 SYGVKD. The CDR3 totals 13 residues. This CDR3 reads CAISDPGTSLSFF. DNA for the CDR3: TGTGCCATCAGTGACCCAGGGACTAGCCTATCGTTCTTC.

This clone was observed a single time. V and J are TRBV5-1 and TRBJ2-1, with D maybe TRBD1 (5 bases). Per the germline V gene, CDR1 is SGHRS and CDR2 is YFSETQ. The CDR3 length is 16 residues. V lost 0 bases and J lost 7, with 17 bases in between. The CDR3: CASSLGVGREFNEQFF. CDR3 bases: TGCGCCAGCAGCTTGGGTGTGGGCAGGGAATTTAATGAGCAGTTCTTC.

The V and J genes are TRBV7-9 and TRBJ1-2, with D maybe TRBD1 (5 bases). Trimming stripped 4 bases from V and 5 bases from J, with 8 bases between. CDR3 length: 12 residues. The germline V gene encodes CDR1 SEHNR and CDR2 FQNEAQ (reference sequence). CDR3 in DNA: TGTGCCAGCAGCTCGACAGCTTATGGCTACACCTTC. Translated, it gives CASSSTAYGYTF.

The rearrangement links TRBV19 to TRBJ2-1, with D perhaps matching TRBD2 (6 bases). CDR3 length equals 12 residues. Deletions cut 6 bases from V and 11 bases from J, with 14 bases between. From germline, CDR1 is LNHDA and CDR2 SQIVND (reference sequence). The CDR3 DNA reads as TGTGCCAGTAGGGGGACGGCGGGGCAGCAGTTCTTC. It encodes CASRGTAGQQFF.

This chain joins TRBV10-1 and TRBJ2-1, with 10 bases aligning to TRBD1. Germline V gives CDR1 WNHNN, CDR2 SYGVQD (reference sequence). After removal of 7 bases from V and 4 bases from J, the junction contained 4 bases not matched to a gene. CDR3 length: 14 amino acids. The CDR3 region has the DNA TGCGCCAGCACCCGGGACAGGGGTTACAATGAGCAGTTCTTC. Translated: CASTRDRGYNEQFF.

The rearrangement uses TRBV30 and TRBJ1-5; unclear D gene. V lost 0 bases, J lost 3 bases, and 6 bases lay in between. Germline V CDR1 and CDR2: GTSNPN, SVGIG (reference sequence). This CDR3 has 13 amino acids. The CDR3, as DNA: TGTGCCTGGAGTGTTCGGCTCAATCAGCCCCAGCATTTT. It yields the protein CAWSVRLNQPQHF.

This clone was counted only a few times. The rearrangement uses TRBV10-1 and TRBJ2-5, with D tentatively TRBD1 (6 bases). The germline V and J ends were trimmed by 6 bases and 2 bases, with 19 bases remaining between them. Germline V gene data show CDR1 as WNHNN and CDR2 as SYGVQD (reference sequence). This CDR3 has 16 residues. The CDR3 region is CASSGSGGPTQETQYF. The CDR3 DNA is TGCGCCAGCAGCGGGTCTGGGGGCCCCACGCAAGAGACCCAGTACTTC.

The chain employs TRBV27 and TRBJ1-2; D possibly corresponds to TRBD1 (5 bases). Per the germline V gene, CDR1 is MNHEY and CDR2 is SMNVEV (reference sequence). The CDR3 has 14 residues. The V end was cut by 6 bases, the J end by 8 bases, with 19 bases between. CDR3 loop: CASRNPGQSYGYTF. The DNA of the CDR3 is TGTGCCAGCAGAAATCCAGGGCAGAGCTACGGCTACACCTTC.